The 7 T cell receptor beta chains below come from one sample, sequenced in a study of blood T cell repertoires in COVID-19. Measured with immunoSEQ multiplex PCR; TCRdb has only the in-frame clones, and not every one. This table has 150,000 to 200,000 clones, roughly 86% appearing once. Sequencing was performed on peripheral blood. The receptors shown here come from a man between 65 and 85 years old with acute or convalescent COVID-19.

The rearrangement links TRBV3-1 (or the pseudogene TRBV3-2) to TRBJ2-3; TRBD2 is a possible D gene (7 bases). The V end lost 4 bases, the J end lost 1 base, and 18 bases lay between the germline ends. This CDR3 has 17 residues. Germline V gene lookup returns CDR1 LGHDT and CDR2 YNNKEL (reference sequence). The CDR3 loop reads CASSLMGREGGTDTQYF. As DNA, the CDR3 is TGTGCCAGCAGCCTCATGGGTAGGGAGGGGGGCACAGATACGCAGTATTTT.

In regard to this clone: A read error may account for a junction end that differs from germline. The chain joins TRBV10-2 to TRBJ2-1; no clear D. Germline CDR1 is WSHSY and CDR2 is SAAADI. The CDR3 runs to 14 residues. The chain's CDR3 is CASSASFGYNEQFF. The CDR3 DNA reads as TGCGCCAGTAGTGCGTCATTCGGCTACAATGAGCAGTTCTTC.

The rearrangement joins TRBV6-5 to TRBJ1-2; perhaps TRBD1 as D (6 bases). CDR1 MNHEY and CDR2 SVGAGI come from the germline V gene. CDR3 length equals 14 residues. Trimming pared 6 bases from V and 8 bases from J, leaving 19 bases between. The CDR3 sequence: CASSQELGGLGYTF. The CDR3 DNA reads as TGTGCCAGCAGCCAAGAGCTAGGGGGTTTGGGCTACACCTTC.

The V call is TRBV5-4, the J call TRBJ2-1, with D hard to call. The CDR3 totals 16 residues. Germline V lookup: CDR1 SGHNT, CDR2 YYREEE (reference sequence). V was trimmed by 4 bases and J by 0 bases, leaving 14 bases between them. The CDR3 DNA reads as TGTGCCAGCAGCCCCCGCGGCGGCGCCTCCTACAATGAGCAGTTCTTC. This sequence encodes CASSPRGGASYNEQFF.

V is TRBV5-4 and J is TRBJ2-7, with TRBD2 matching over 9 bases. CDR3 size: 15 residues. Losses at the gene ends were 4 bases for V and 5 bases for J; bases not matched to a gene: 10. Germline-derived CDR1 and CDR2 are SGHNT and YYREEE (reference sequence). CDR3 sequence reads: CASSQSSGMLDEQYF. CDR3 DNA: TGTGCCAGCAGCCAATCTAGCGGGATGCTCGACGAGCAGTACTTC.

V gene TRBV9 combines with J gene TRBJ2-1; TRBD2 matches 10 bases. The CDR3 loop spans 14 amino acids. Germline trimming cut 6 bases from V and 3 bases from J; bases unmatched to any gene: 3. Germline lookup yields CDR1 SGDLS and CDR2 YYNGEE. Here the CDR3 DNA reads TGTGCCAGCACCAGCGGGGGGGGCTACAATGAGCAGTTCTTC. Its protein product is CASTSGGGYNEQFF. Full variable domain (outside the CDR3, taken from reference TRBV9 and TRBJ2-1): DSGVTQTPKHLITATGQRVTLRCSPRSGDLSVYWYQQSLDQGLQFLIQYYNGEERAKGNILERFSAQQFPDLHSELNLSSLELGDSALYFCASTSGGGYNEQFFGPGTRLTVL.

This chain uses TRBV11-3 with TRBJ2-7, with D tentatively TRBD1 (6 bases). Per germline, CDR1 SGHNT and CDR2 YENEEA. V lost 5 bases, J lost 9 bases, and 14 bases lay in between. The CDR3 consists of 12 residues. The CDR3 bases are TGTGCCAGCAGCCCAGACAGGCAGGCGCAGTACTTC. This encodes CASSPDRQAQYF.